Following are 23 T cell receptor beta chains from one sample sequenced in a study of molecular identifiers for immune sequencing clone quantification. One entry per CDR3 protein results from TCRdb running MiXCR on the PCR reads. The sample holds about 630,000 distinct CDR3 sequences, 25% seen once. The specimen was naive CD8+ T cells from blood, with Jurkat cell RNA spiked in. Documented subset: FACS-sorted CD8+CD4-CCR7+CD45RA+ naive T cells. These receptors all come from a human donor in good health. Some libraries in this study had Jurkat cell RNA spiked in.

The table lists this clonotype with many counts. The chain recombines TRBV2 with TRBJ1-1; no reliable D call. Germline V gene data show CDR1 as SNHLY and CDR2 as FYNNEI. The V gene lost 8 bases and the J gene lost 0 bases, with 10 bases spanning the gap. The CDR3 is 13 amino acids. The CDR3 loop is CASGLSVNTEAFF. CDR3 in DNA: TGTGCCAGCGGTTTGTCCGTGAACACTGAAGCTTTCTTT. Full variable domain (outside the CDR3, taken from reference TRBV2 and TRBJ1-1): EPEVTQTPSHQVTQMGQEVILRCVPISNHLYFYWYRQILGQKVEFLVSFYNNEISEKSEIFDDQFSVERPDGSNFTLKIRSTKLEDSAMYFCASGLSVNTEAFFGQGTRLTVV.

This clonotype was counted many times. This chain connects TRBV20-1 to TRBJ1-1; perhaps TRBD1 as D (5 bases). V lost 1 base and J lost 6, with 9 bases in between. The germline V gene has CDR1 DFQATT and CDR2 SNEGSKA (reference sequence). There are 12 residues in the CDR3. Here the CDR3 DNA reads TGCAGTGCTAGAGGGTCGGGGGCTGAAGCTTTCTTT. Amino acids: CSARGSGAEAFF.

Note on this clonotype: The germline gene is not matched at one end of the junction; a read error may be the cause. This chain links TRBV20-1 with TRBJ2-4; D gene unclear. The CDR3 length is 14 residues. From germline, CDR1 is DFQATT and CDR2 SNEGSKA (reference sequence). DNA of the CDR3: TGCGGTGCCAGTGGGGATTTGGGCAAAAACATTCAGTACTTC. Translating gives CGASGDLGKNIQYF.

The rearrangement links TRBV5-6 to TRBJ2-1; no firm D call. Trimming took 7 bases from V and 12 from J, leaving 17 bases between them. This CDR3 comprises 12 residues. CDR1 is SGHDT, CDR2 YYEEEE, per germline. CDR3 sequence (DNA): TGTGCCAGCGGCTCCGGGCCTCCGACGCAGTTCTTC. Translation: CASGSGPPTQFF.

V is TRBV20-1 and J is TRBJ2-3, with TRBD1 matching 7 bases. CDR3 length: 13 amino acids. V trimming: 2 bases; J trimming: 5 bases; junction bases outside the gene matches: 4. CDR1 is DFQATT and CDR2 is SNEGSKA in the germline V gene (reference sequence). CDR3 sequence: CSARPGQLDTQYF. CDR3 bases: TGCAGTGCTAGACCGGGACAGCTAGATACGCAGTATTTT.

The chain recombines TRBV14 with TRBJ2-5; maybe TRBD1 (6 bases). Germline CDR1 SGHDN, CDR2 FVKESK. V was shortened by 4 bases and J by 3 bases, with 12 bases between the two germline ends. The CDR3 loop spans 14 amino acids. The DNA of the CDR3 is TGTGCCAGCAGCCCAATGGACAGAGAAGAGACCCAGTACTTC. Its protein is CASSPMDREETQYF.

Turning to this clonotype: This may stem from a read error, because a much larger clone lies one nucleotide away. The chain has TRBV4-3 and TRBJ2-1; no reliable D call. With 4 bases removed from V and 7 bases from J, the gap between germline ends came to 17 bases. Germline V CDR1 and CDR2: LGHNA, YSLEER. CDR3 length: 15 amino acids. This CDR3 is CASSRDLGQSNEQFF. DNA of the CDR3: TGCGCCAGCAGCCGAGATTTAGGGCAGTCAAATGAGCAGTTCTTC.

This clonotype was seen more than once but under ten times. The chain employs TRBV4-1 and TRBJ2-7, with TRBD1 as a possible D gene (6 bases). This CDR3 has 15 residues. The germline V gene encodes CDR1 MGHRA and CDR2 YSYEKL. Trimming left V 4 bases short and J 3 bases short, with 16 bases between. The CDR3 nucleotides read TGCGCCAGCAGCCCAGGGGAAAGCGATCTCTACGAGCAGTACTTC. This encodes CASSPGESDLYEQYF.

This clonotype was seen at least ten times. The chain couples TRBV6-5 to TRBJ2-5; 7 bases fit TRBD1. With 4 bases clipped from V and 1 base from J, the junction kept 6 bases outside the gene matches. Germline lookup yields CDR1 MNHEY and CDR2 SVGAGI. The CDR3 spans 15 residues. Here the CDR3 DNA reads TGTGCCAGCAGTTTGGGACAGAAGATCCAAGAGACCCAGTACTTC. Protein sequence: CASSLGQKIQETQYF.

This clonotype was seen more than once but under ten times. V gene TRBV9 combines with J gene TRBJ2-1; 7 positions match TRBD2. Germline V gives CDR1 SGDLS, CDR2 YYNGEE. V lost 3 bases to trimming and J lost 5 bases; unmatched junction nucleotides: 8. The CDR3 has 15 residues. The CDR3 here is CASSESGAQNNEQFF. DNA of the CDR3: TGTGCCAGCAGCGAGAGCGGGGCTCAAAACAATGAGCAGTTCTTC.

This clonotype was seen repeatedly, ten times or more. The chain couples TRBV27 to TRBJ2-7; D could derive from TRBD1 or TRBD2 (5 bases each). Germline-derived CDR1 and CDR2 are MNHEY and SMNVEV (reference sequence). Trimming took off 8 bases at V and 6 bases at J, with 11 bases between the two ends. CDR3 length: 11 residues. The CDR3 nucleotides read TGTGCCAGCCTCTCCGGGGCCGAGCAGTACTTC. Residues: CASLSGAEQYF.

This clonotype turned up a few times. J is TRBJ2-5 and V is TRBV10-1; 9 nucleotides line up with TRBD2. V was pared by 5 bases and J by 0 bases, with 7 bases of the junction left unmatched. This CDR3 has 16 amino acids. CDR1 is WNHNN and CDR2 is SYGVQD in the germline V gene (reference sequence). This chain's CDR3 is CASSYPGLAHQETQYF. Here the CDR3 DNA reads TGCGCCAGCAGTTATCCGGGACTAGCTCACCAAGAGACCCAGTACTTC.

About this clonotype itself: This may stem from a read error, because a much larger clone lies one nucleotide away. The chain recombines TRBV4-3 with TRBJ1-1, with D unclear. CDR1 is LGHNA and CDR2 is YSLEER in the germline V gene. The CDR3 sequence is 13 residues long. The CDR3 coding sequence is TGCGCCAGCGGCCAGACCGGACTCACTGAAGCTTTCTTT. Translated, it gives CASGQTGLTEAFF.

This clonotype was picked up one time. The junction shows a germline mismatch at one end, possibly a read error. The chain uses TRBV16 and TRBJ1-5; D unresolved. CDR1 and CDR2 from the germline V gene are KGHSY and FQNENV. The CDR3 sequence is 14 residues long. The CDR3, as DNA: TGTGCCGGCAGCCAATCTGCAGGCAATCAGCCCCAGCATTTT. This sequence encodes CAGSQSAGNQPQHF.

This clonotype appeared many times. V gene TRBV4-2 combines with J gene TRBJ2-7; D possibly matches TRBD1 or TRBD2 (5 bases each). From germline, CDR1 is LGHNA and CDR2 YNFKEQ. The CDR3 length is 15 residues. Trimming stripped 0 bases from V and 5 bases from J, with 14 bases between. CDR3 sequence (DNA): TGTGCCAGCAGCCAAGATTGGGGGTCGGGGAACGAGCAGTACTTC. It translates to CASSQDWGSGNEQYF.

Concerning this clonotype itself: A single base separates this from a much larger clone, so it may be a read error. V and J are TRBV4-3 and TRBJ1-1, with D perhaps TRBD1 (5 bases). Germline V CDR1 and CDR2: LGHNA, YSLEER. The CDR3 is 19 amino acids. V was shortened by 3 bases and J by 6 bases, with 29 bases between the two germline ends. CDR3 protein: CASSHRVSGGLATAAEAFF. The CDR3 DNA follows: TGCGCCAGCAGCCACCGAGTGTCGGGAGGGTTGGCGACAGCTGCTGAAGCTTTCTTT.

About this clonotype: Here the CDR3 omits its conserved ending phenylalanine or tryptophan, so a read error is the likely source. The DNA is omitted, as the CDR3 cannot be located on it reliably, and the CDR3 follows TCRdb's listing. This chain links TRBV27 with TRBJ1-5; whether TRBD1, the table's D call, matches the DNA was not checked. CDR1 and CDR2 from the germline V gene are MNHEY and SMNVEV (reference sequence). The CDR3 sequence runs 12 residues, both termini included. The CDR3 here is CARSLDGQAKHL.

This clonotype was seen at least ten times. V usage is TRBV11-2 and J usage is TRBJ2-3; 7 bases are a match to TRBD2. The CDR3 has 15 residues. Germline CDR1 reads SGHAT; CDR2 reads FQNNGV. V shed 5 bases and J 0 bases; nucleotides not matched to a gene: 5. The CDR3 DNA sequence: TGTGCCAGCAGCCCCCGGACTAGGAGCACAGATACGCAGTATTTT. This encodes CASSPRTRSTDTQYF. The variable domain in full, with the rest retrieved from reference TRBV11-2 and TRBJ2-3, is EAGVAQSPRYKIIEKRQSVAFWCNPISGHATLYWYQQILGQGPKLLIQFQNNGVVDDSQLPKDRFSAERLKGVDSTLKIQPAKLEDSAVYLCASSPRTRSTDTQYFGPGTRLTVL.

The chain couples TRBV24-1 to TRBJ2-7; tentative D call: TRBD2 (5 bases). CDR3 length: 13 amino acids. CDR1 and CDR2 (germline): KGHDR, SFDVKD. Trimming left V 3 bases short and J 7 bases short, with 12 bases between. The chain's CDR3 is CATSDTSGDEQYF. The CDR3, as DNA: TGTGCCACCAGTGATACTTCCGGGGATGAGCAGTACTTC.

The chain combines TRBV9 with TRBJ2-7, with TRBD1 identical over 9 bases. J gave up 6 bases and V 2 bases, and 3 bases lay outside the gene matches. From germline, CDR1 is SGDLS and CDR2 YYNGEE. This CDR3 has 13 residues. CDR3 in DNA: TGTGCCAGCAGCGTTGGGACAGGGAGCGAGCAGTACTTC. It translates to CASSVGTGSEQYF. Combining the CDR3 with reference TRBV9 and TRBJ2-7 gives the whole variable domain DSGVTQTPKHLITATGQRVTLRCSPRSGDLSVYWYQQSLDQGLQFLIQYYNGEERAKGNILERFSAQQFPDLHSELNLSSLELGDSALYFCASSVGTGSEQYFGPGTRLTVT.

This clonotype has more than one count but fewer than ten. The chain is built from TRBV19 and TRBJ1-5; no clear D. This CDR3 comprises 15 residues. V lost 3 bases and J lost 0, with 9 bases in between. Germline V gene data show CDR1 as LNHDA and CDR2 as SQIVND (reference sequence). The CDR3 DNA sequence: TGTGCCAGTAGTATCTCCGGTTATAGCAATCAGCCCCAGCATTTT. The encoded protein is CASSISGYSNQPQHF.

Regarding this clonotype: This may arise from a read error, as a much more abundant clone is one base away. This CDR3 is CVSSLATGTIPRGEAFF. DNA of the CDR3: TGTGTCAGCAGCTTAGCAACCGGGACCATCCCCCGAGGTGAAGCTTTCTTT. The chain couples TRBV7-6 to TRBJ1-1; D perhaps matches TRBD1 (5 bases). The CDR3 spans 17 residues. The germline CDR1 and CDR2 sequences are SGHVS and FNYEAQ.

This clonotype turned up a few times. The chain couples TRBV10-3 to TRBJ2-1; D may be TRBD2 (6 bases). The CDR3 extends over 14 amino acids. Between the trimmed V and J ends, which lost 6 bases and 10 bases, there was a span of 19 bases. Germline V lookup: CDR1 ENHRY, CDR2 SYGVKD. Written as DNA, the CDR3 is TGTGCCATCAGCCCGGGGGACGGGCGCCAAGAGCAGTTCTTC. Protein: CAISPGDGRQEQFF.